A selection of T cell receptor beta chains follows, all from one sample in a study of identical twins. TCRdb called the 5' RACE reads again in MiXCR, with one record for every CDR3 protein. In the table there are a few hundred thousand distinct CDR3 sequences, 7.5% to 10% of which are singletons. In addition, the sample was reused for a study of yellow fever vaccine responses in identical twins.

Source material: PBMCs. The receptors were sampled from a woman aged 18-29 years in good health. CDR3s include the opening cysteine and the closing phenylalanine or tryptophan. D genes are given only for firm matches. Some rows mark clone size as missing; the rest say once, few, many or name a class of expanded clone.

CDR3aa	CDR3nt	j_gene	d_gene	len	v_gene	abundance
CSVGLTGPYEQYF	TGCAGCGTAGGTTTGACAGGACCCTACGAGCAGTACTTC	TRBJ2-7	.	13	TRBV29-1	many
CASSRQGITQETQYF	TGTGCCAGCAGCAGGCAGGGAATCACCCAAGAGACCCAGTACTTC	TRBJ2-5	.	15	TRBV7-2	.
CASSAGREKGDTQYF	TGCGCCAGCAGCGCAGGACGGGAGAAGGGGGATACGCAGTATTTT	TRBJ2-3	.	15	TRBV5-1	many
CASSLASGNGKLFF	TGTGCCAGCAGCTTAGCGTCGGGTAATGGAAAACTGTTTTTT	TRBJ1-4	.	14	TRBV7-2	.
CAIGGYGPTDTQYF	TGTGCCATCGGCGGCTACGGGCCCACAGATACGCAGTATTTT	TRBJ2-3	.	14	TRBV10-3	.
CSVTSRGLYGYTF	TGCAGCGTCACCTCTCGGGGATTGTATGGCTACACCTTC	TRBJ1-2	.	13	TRBV29-1	few
CASSLMAGLPRETQYF	TGTGCCAGCAGCTTAATGGCGGGCCTCCCCCGAGAGACCCAGTACTTC	TRBJ2-5	.	16	TRBV7-3	.
CASLDSASYEQYF	TGTGCCAGCCTCGACAGTGCCTCCTACGAGCAGTACTTC	TRBJ2-7	.	13	TRBV6-1	few
CATSRRVGKGTTNEKLFF	TGTGCCACCAGCAGACGTGTAGGCAAGGGAACAACTAATGAAAAACTGTTTTTT	TRBJ1-4	.	18	TRBV15	few
CASSFLAGNNNEQFF	TGTGCCAGCAGCTTCCTAGCGGGAAACAACAATGAGCAGTTCTTC	TRBJ2-1	TRBD2	15	TRBV5-6	many
CASSSAIEGPHEQFF	TGTGCCAGCAGTTCGGCCATAGAAGGCCCCCATGAGCAGTTCTTC	TRBJ2-1	.	15	TRBV12-3/TRBV12-4	many
CASSFGSGSQETQYF	TGTGCCAGCAGCTTCGGTAGCGGGTCTCAAGAGACCCAGTACTTC	TRBJ2-5	TRBD2	15	TRBV7-3	few
CSARGLAGSTDTQYF	TGCAGTGCTAGAGGTCTAGCGGGGAGCACAGATACGCAGTATTTT	TRBJ2-3	TRBD2	15	TRBV20-1	many
CACTKAGARNPNNEQFF	TGTGCCTGCACCAAAGCGGGGGCAAGGAACCCCAACAATGAGCAGTTCTTC	TRBJ2-1	TRBD2	17	TRBV3-1	.
CASSEIRGSYEQYF	TGTGCCAGCAGTGAGATAAGAGGCTCCTACGAGCAGTACTTC	TRBJ2-7	.	14	TRBV2	.
CSARDRLKDGYTF	TGCAGTGCTAGAGATAGATTAAAAGATGGCTACACCTTC	TRBJ1-2	.	13	TRBV20-1	.
CASREGQKNQPQHF	TGTGCCAGCAGGGAGGGACAGAAAAATCAGCCCCAGCATTTT	TRBJ1-5	TRBD1	14	TRBV6-2/TRBV6-3	.
CSARVGQGASQPQHF	TGCAGTGCTAGAGTTGGACAGGGGGCGAGCCAGCCCCAGCATTTT	TRBJ1-5	TRBD1	15	TRBV20-1	few
CASSGDRHSTYEQYF	TGTGCCAGCAGCGGAGACAGGCATTCGACCTACGAGCAGTACTTC	TRBJ2-7	.	15	TRBV7-9	few
CSALSGGPVDEQYF	TGCAGTGCTCTTAGCGGGGGGCCCGTTGACGAGCAGTACTTC	TRBJ2-7	TRBD2	14	TRBV20-1	.
CASSLGRIPYEQYF	TGTGCCAGCAGCTTAGGACGGATACCCTACGAGCAGTACTTC	TRBJ2-7	.	14	TRBV7-3	few
CASSLQDFENTIYF	TGTGCCAGCAGCCTTCAGGACTTCGAAAACACCATATATTTT	TRBJ1-3	.	14	TRBV11-2	.
CASSLTAGGSTDTQYF	TGTGCCAGCAGCTTGACAGCGGGGGGAAGCACAGATACGCAGTATTTT	TRBJ2-3	TRBD2	16	TRBV5-6	many
CASSSRLAGKRYNEQFF	TGTGCCAGCAGTTCCCGACTAGCGGGGAAGCGTTACAATGAGCAGTTCTTC	TRBJ2-1	TRBD2	17	TRBV6-2/TRBV6-3	.
CSARGQAGTDTQYF	TGCAGTGCTAGAGGTCAGGCGGGGACAGATACGCAGTATTTT	TRBJ2-3	.	14	TRBV20-1	many
CAISADKKAYEQYF	TGTGCCATCAGCGCGGACAAGAAAGCTTACGAGCAGTACTTC	TRBJ2-7	.	14	TRBV10-3	.
CASSQDRDIPYEQYF	TGCGCCAGCAGCCAAGATCGCGACATACCCTACGAGCAGTACTTC	TRBJ2-7	.	15	TRBV4-3	many
CASRNNGGNEQFF	TGTGCCAGCAGAAACAACGGGGGCAATGAGCAGTTCTTC	TRBJ2-1	.	13	TRBV3-1	few
CSARESGRGDEQYF	TGCAGTGCTAGAGAAAGCGGGAGAGGCGACGAGCAGTACTTC	TRBJ2-7	TRBD2	14	TRBV20-1	.
CASSQVEDTAGKLFF	TGTGCCAGCAGCCAAGTTGAGGACACGGCGGGAAAACTGTTTTTT	TRBJ1-4	.	15	TRBV4-2	few
CASSPMGQAEAFF	TGTGCCAGCTCACCAATGGGACAGGCTGAAGCTTTCTTT	TRBJ1-1	TRBD1	13	TRBV18	few
CASRRDRPLLEQYF	TGTGCCAGCAGACGGGACCGTCCTCTCCTCGAGCAGTACTTC	TRBJ2-7	.	14	TRBV6-2/TRBV6-3	few
CASSAFPGPGTDTQYF	TGTGCCAGCAGCGCCTTTCCGGGACCAGGCACAGATACGCAGTATTTT	TRBJ2-3	.	16	TRBV9	.
CATSDFAPGLATQETQYF	TGTGCCACCAGTGATTTCGCTCCGGGACTAGCGACACAAGAGACCCAGTACTTT	TRBJ2-5	TRBD2	18	TRBV24-1	few
CSARDSVKIQPQHF	TGCAGTGCTAGAGATTCTGTGAAAATTCAGCCCCAGCATTTT	TRBJ1-5	.	14	TRBV20-1	few
CASSSTKGTQYF	TGTGCCAGCAGCTCCACGAAGGGGACCCAGTACTTC	TRBJ2-5	.	12	TRBV6-2/TRBV6-3	.
CASSPLGIAGGTDTQYF	TGTGCCAGCAGTCCACTGGGGATAGCGGGAGGCACAGATACGCAGTATTTT	TRBJ2-3	TRBD2	17	TRBV6-4	many
CASSQDRLAENNEQFF	TGCGCCAGCAGCCAAGATCGGCTAGCAGAAAACAATGAGCAGTTCTTC	TRBJ2-1	.	16	TRBV4-3	.
CASSLTGGTDTQYF	TGTGCCAGCAGCTTAACGGGGGGCACAGATACGCAGTATTTT	TRBJ2-3	.	14	TRBV11-2	many
CSARRLAGTYNEQFF	TGCAGTGCTAGACGTCTAGCGGGAACATACAATGAGCAGTTCTTC	TRBJ2-1	TRBD2	15	TRBV20-1	.
CASSPKGGSYEQYF	TGTGCCAGCAGCCCAAAAGGGGGATCCTACGAGCAGTACTTC	TRBJ2-7	.	14	TRBV7-3	.
CASSYSGRANEQFF	TGTGCCAGCAGTTATAGCGGGAGGGCCAATGAGCAGTTCTTC	TRBJ2-1	TRBD2	14	TRBV13	.
CASSDPLKKGETQYF	TGTGCCAGCAGTGACCCCCTTAAGAAGGGAGAGACCCAGTACTTC	TRBJ2-5	.	15	TRBV25-1	many
CASSQGWRENLLGYEQYF	TGCGCCAGCAGCCAAGGGTGGCGGGAGAATCTCCTGGGATACGAGCAGTACTTC	TRBJ2-7	TRBD2	18	TRBV4-3	few
CASSLSGALGDTQYF	TGCGCCAGCAGCTTGTCTGGGGCGTTGGGAGATACGCAGTATTTT	TRBJ2-3	.	15	TRBV5-1	.
CSVEGQGIGQYF	TGCAGCGTTGAAGGGCAGGGGATCGGGCAGTACTTC	TRBJ2-7	.	12	TRBV29-1	.
CASTSPGGAAGYTF	TGTGCCAGCACATCGCCAGGAGGGGCGGCTGGCTACACCTTC	TRBJ1-2	.	14	TRBV7-6	.
CASSLVWRGDPTDTQYF	TGTGCCAGCAGTTTAGTCTGGCGGGGGGACCCCACAGATACGCAGTATTTT	TRBJ2-3	TRBD2	17	TRBV12-3/TRBV12-4	.
CASSHFTGKETQYF	TGTGCCAGCAGTCACTTTACAGGGAAAGAGACCCAGTACTTC	TRBJ2-5	.	14	TRBV6-5	few
CASSRDSNTGELFF	TGTGCCAGCAGCCGGGACTCCAACACCGGGGAGCTGTTTTTT	TRBJ2-2	.	14	TRBV4-2	many
CASSPKGQGTDTQYF	TGTGCCAGCAGTCCCAAGGGACAGGGGACAGATACGCAGTATTTT	TRBJ2-3	TRBD1	15	TRBV7-9	many
CASSTPRTSGGSEQYF	TGTGCCAGCAGCACACCGAGGACTAGCGGGGGATCCGAGCAGTACTTC	TRBJ2-7	TRBD2	16	TRBV7-6	.
CASSRDREGSPLHF	TGTGCCAGCAGCCGGGACAGGGAAGGGTCACCCCTCCACTTT	TRBJ1-6	TRBD1	14	TRBV11-2	.
CASSADGTFYEQYF	TGTGCCAGCAGCGCGGACGGAACCTTCTACGAGCAGTACTTC	TRBJ2-7	.	14	TRBV7-9	few
CASSQLTMNTGELFF	TGCGCCAGCAGCCAGTTGACTATGAACACCGGGGAGCTGTTTTTT	TRBJ2-2	.	15	TRBV4-3	.
CASSYNMAGELFF	TGTGCCAGCAGCTATAATATGGCCGGGGAGCTGTTTTTT	TRBJ2-2	.	13	TRBV27	many
CASSSRMVGGTWTQYF	TGTGCCAGCAGCTCCCGCATGGTCGGGGGCACTTGGACCCAGTACTTC	TRBJ2-5	.	16	TRBV11-2	many
CSVDRGLNTEAFF	TGCAGCGTAGACAGGGGGCTGAACACTGAAGCTTTCTTT	TRBJ1-1	TRBD1	13	TRBV29-1	many
CASRLAGSDTQYF	TGTGCCAGCAGGCTAGCGGGGTCAGATACGCAGTATTTT	TRBJ2-3	TRBD2	13	TRBV7-9	.